The 3 T cell receptor beta chains below were found in one sample sequenced in a study of identical twins. TCRdb reprocessed the 5' RACE reads via MiXCR and lists one record per CDR3 protein. The repertoire holds approximately 410,000 distinct CDR3 sequences, roughly 20% seen once, with roughly 12% in the top ten. Sequencing was done on a sample of naive T cells sorted from blood. The receptors come from a man aged 50-60 years in good health.

In DNA form, the CDR3 reads TGTGCCAGCAGCCAAGTGCCAGCGGGGGGCGAGCAGTTCTTC. Encoded protein: CASSQVPAGGEQFF. The chain combines TRBV3-1 with TRBJ2-1, with 9 nucleotides matching TRBD2. The CDR3 is 14 amino acids. The J segment lost 10 bases and the V segment lost 1 base, leaving 5 bases of the junction unmatched. Germline V CDR1 and CDR2: LGHDT, YNNKEL (reference sequence).

This chain joins TRBV5-1 and TRBJ2-3; 11 nucleotides match TRBD2. V lost 5 bases, J lost 2 bases, and 7 bases stayed unmatched. Looked up from germline, CDR1 is SGHRS and CDR2 is YFSETQ. The CDR3 is 16 residues long. CDR3 residues: CASRPGTSGLTDTQYF. Written as DNA, the CDR3 is TGCGCCAGCAGACCCGGGACTAGCGGCCTCACAGATACGCAGTATTTT.

The chain recombines TRBV29-1 with TRBJ1-1; 7 positions match TRBD1. From germline, CDR1 is SQVTM and CDR2 ANQGSEA. With 7 bases clipped from V and 0 bases from J, the junction kept 5 bases outside the gene matches. The CDR3 runs to 13 residues. The CDR3 DNA is TGCAGCGCCCTGGGACAGATGAACACTGAAGCTTTCTTT. Protein product: CSALGQMNTEAFF.